A single sample is the source of the 8 T cell receptor beta chains below, sequenced in a study of T cell repertoires in cytomegalovirus infection (dated by TCRdb to the late 2010s). The instrument was an Illumina HiSeq 1500. The raw public data were reprocessed by TCRdb itself: fastp quality trimming at Q25, MiXCR clonotype calling, in-frame beta chains only. Rows with one shared CDR3 protein collapse into an entry with the most common genes and DNA. A total of 300,000 to 400,000 distinct CDR3 sequences appear in this sample, roughly 20% of them only once. The top ten constitute 8.7% of the sample. The sequenced material came from PBMCs. Receptors originate from a human donor in good health (CMV status not recorded). Some clones in this sample may be carry-over from other donors' samples.

This chain's CDR3 is CASSLAPRGGNIQYF. CDR3 DNA sequence: TGTGCCAGCAGCTTAGCTCCCCGGGGGGGGAACATTCAGTACTTC. The chain links TRBV7-2 to TRBJ2-4; 8 nucleotides line up with TRBD2. The ends lost 0 bases at V and 7 bases at J; junction bases unmatched: 5. This CDR3 has 15 residues. Germline assignment: CDR1 SGHTA and CDR2 FQGNSA.

V is TRBV7-8 and J is TRBJ2-7; D remains unclear. The CDR3 covers 14 residues. V shed 0 bases and J shed 3 bases, with 9 bases lying between them. Looked up from germline, CDR1 is SGHVS and CDR2 is FQNEAQ. CDR3 sequence: CASSLAPRNYEQYF. DNA for the CDR3: TGTGCCAGCAGCTTAGCGCCCAGGAACTACGAGCAGTACTTC.

J is TRBJ1-1 and V is TRBV5-4, with TRBD1 matching 7 bases. The CDR3 consists of 16 residues. Germline CDR1 is SGHNT and CDR2 is YYREEE (reference sequence). Germline trimming cut 4 bases from V and 2 bases from J; bases unmatched to any gene: 11. CDR3 nucleotides: TGTGCCAGCAGCCCAAAGGGACAGTTCAAAAACACTGAAGCTTTCTTT. This encodes CASSPKGQFKNTEAFF.

This clonotype was observed a few times. The chain uses TRBV2 and TRBJ2-3, with a weak D call TRBD1 (8 bases). Germline lookup yields CDR1 SNHLY and CDR2 FYNNEI. This CDR3 contains 14 residues. The V gene lost 7 bases and the J gene lost 3 bases, with 14 bases spanning the gap. The CDR3 spells CASTEQGGTDTQYF. CDR3 sequence (DNA): TGTGCCAGCACCGAACAGGGGGGGACAGATACGCAGTATTTT.

This clonotype was picked up a small number of times. The gene calls are TRBV12-3 or TRBV12-4 and TRBJ2-3; unclear D gene. The CDR3 consists of 13 residues. V was shortened by 5 bases and J by 4 bases, with 10 bases between the two germline ends. CDR3 sequence: CASSPKFPDTQYF. CDR3 coding DNA: TGTGCCAGCAGTCCTAAATTCCCAGATACGCAGTATTTT.

This clonotype turned up a few times. The chain uses TRBV20-1 and TRBJ2-1; D unresolved. Germline V gives CDR1 DFQATT, CDR2 SNEGSKA (reference sequence). Trimming shortened V by 3 bases and J by 0 bases, and 9 bases separated the two germline ends. CDR3 length: 14 amino acids. CDR3 DNA sequence: TGCAGTGCTAGTTCCATCAGCTCCTACAATGAGCAGTTCTTC. Translating gives CSASSISSYNEQFF.

The sample holds many counts of this clonotype. The V and J genes are TRBV7-2 and TRBJ2-7; 7 nucleotides agree with TRBD1. This CDR3 is built from 15 residues. Germline V gene data show CDR1 as SGHTA and CDR2 as FQGNSA. After removal of 5 bases from V and 2 bases from J, the junction contained 9 bases not matched to a gene. The CDR3 DNA sequence: TGTGCCAGCAGCCCCGGGACAGTTTATCCCTACGAGCAGTACTTC. Amino acids: CASSPGTVYPYEQYF.

This clonotype was detected only a few times. The V gene is TRBV7-6, the J gene TRBJ2-3; TRBD2 is a possible D gene (5 bases). The V and J ends lost 5 bases and 6 bases respectively, with 12 bases between them. The CDR3 totals 13 residues. From germline, CDR1 is SGHVS and CDR2 FNYEAQ. CDR3 loop: CASSPTLADTQYF. The CDR3, as DNA: TGTGCCAGCAGCCCAACTTTAGCGGATACGCAGTATTTT.